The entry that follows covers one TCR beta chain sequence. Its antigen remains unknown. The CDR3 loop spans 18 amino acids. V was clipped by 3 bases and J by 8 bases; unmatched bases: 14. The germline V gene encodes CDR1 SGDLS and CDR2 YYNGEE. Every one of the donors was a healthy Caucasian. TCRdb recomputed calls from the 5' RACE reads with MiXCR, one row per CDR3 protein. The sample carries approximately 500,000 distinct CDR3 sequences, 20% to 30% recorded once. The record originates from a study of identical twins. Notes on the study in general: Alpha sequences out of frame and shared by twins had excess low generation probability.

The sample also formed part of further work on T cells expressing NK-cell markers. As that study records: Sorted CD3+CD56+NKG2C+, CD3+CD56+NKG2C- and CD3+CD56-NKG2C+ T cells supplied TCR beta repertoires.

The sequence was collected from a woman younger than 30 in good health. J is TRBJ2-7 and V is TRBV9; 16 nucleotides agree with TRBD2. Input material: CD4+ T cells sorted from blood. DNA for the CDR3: TGTGCCAGCAGCGCCCCCGGGACTAGCGGGGGGGCTAGCTTGAAGCAGTACTTC. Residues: CASSAPGTSGGASLKQYF.